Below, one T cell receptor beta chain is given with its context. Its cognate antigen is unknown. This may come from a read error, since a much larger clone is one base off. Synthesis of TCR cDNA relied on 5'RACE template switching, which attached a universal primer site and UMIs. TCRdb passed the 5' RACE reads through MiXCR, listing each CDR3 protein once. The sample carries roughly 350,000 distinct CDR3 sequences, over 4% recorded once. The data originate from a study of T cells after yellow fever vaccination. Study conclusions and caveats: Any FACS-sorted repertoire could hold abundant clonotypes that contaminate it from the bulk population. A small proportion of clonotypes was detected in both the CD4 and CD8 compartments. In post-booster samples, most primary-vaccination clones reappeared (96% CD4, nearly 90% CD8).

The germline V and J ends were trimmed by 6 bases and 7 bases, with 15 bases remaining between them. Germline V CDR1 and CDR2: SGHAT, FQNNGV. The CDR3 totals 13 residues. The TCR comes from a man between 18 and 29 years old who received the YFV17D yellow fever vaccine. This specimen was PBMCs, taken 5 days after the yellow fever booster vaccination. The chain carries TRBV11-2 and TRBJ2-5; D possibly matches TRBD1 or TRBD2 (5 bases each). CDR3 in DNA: TGTGCCAGCAGTTCCGGGGACCCGGTGACCCAGTACTTC. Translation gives CASSSGDPVTQYF.